These 24 T cell receptor beta chains came from one sample sequenced in a study of T cells after yellow fever vaccination. TCRdb called the 5' RACE reads again in MiXCR, with one record for every CDR3 protein. This table holds some 300,000 distinct CDR3 sequences, less than 9.5% found once. Specimen: PBMCs, collected roughly 46 days after the first yellow fever vaccination. The receptor source for this set is a man in his late teens or twenties who received the YFV17D yellow fever vaccine.

This chain connects TRBV5-1 to TRBJ2-3; D is tentatively TRBD1 or TRBD2 (5 bases each). Germline values: CDR1 SGHRS, CDR2 YFSETQ. The CDR3 runs 14 residues. Trimming pared 2 bases from V and 2 bases from J, leaving 9 bases between. CDR3 sequence reads: CASSFPGPTDTQYF. For the CDR3, the DNA is TGCGCCAGCAGCTTTCCGGGACCCACAGATACGCAGTATTTT.

The chain couples TRBV27 to TRBJ2-6; weak D call: TRBD2 (6 bases). Germline V gives CDR1 MNHEY, CDR2 SMNVEV (reference sequence). CDR3 size: 14 residues. Trimming took 9 bases from V and 4 from J, leaving 13 bases between them. The CDR3 reads CASRSEGGANVLTF. The CDR3, as DNA: TGTGCCAGTCGATCGGAGGGAGGGGCCAACGTCCTGACTTTC.

This clonotype was detected ten times or more. The rearrangement joins TRBV24-1 to TRBJ2-1; unclear D gene. The CDR3 extends over 14 amino acids. Trimming removed 9 bases from V and 0 bases from J, with 11 bases in between. Looked up from germline, CDR1 is KGHDR and CDR2 is SFDVKD. This CDR3 is CATAPAGSYNEQFF. As DNA, the CDR3 is TGTGCCACCGCCCCCGCCGGCTCCTACAATGAGCAGTTCTTC.

Comment on this clonotype: A single base separates this from a much larger clone, so it may be a read error. The gene calls are TRBV5-1 and TRBJ2-3; D ambiguous. CDR3 size: 14 residues. V lost 4 bases and J 6 bases, leaving 15 bases between the germline ends. The germline V gene has CDR1 SGHRS and CDR2 YFSETQ. The CDR3: CASSPSYLRDTQYF. DNA for the CDR3: TGCGCCAGCAGCCCGAGTTATCTAAGGGATACGCAGTATTTT. Full variable domain (outside the CDR3, taken from reference TRBV5-1 and TRBJ2-3): KAGVTQTPRYLIKTRGQQVTLSCSPISGHRSVSWYQQTPGQGLQFLFEYFSETQRNKGNFPGRFSGRQFSNSRSEMNVSTLELGDSALYLCASSPSYLRDTQYFGPGTRLTVL.

The chain couples TRBV18 to TRBJ2-5, with 8 nucleotides matching TRBD1. This CDR3 spans 15 amino acids. J lost 4 bases, V lost 3 bases, and 7 bases had no gene match. CDR1 KGHSH and CDR2 LQKENI come from the germline V gene. The CDR3 bases are TGTGCCAGCTCACCGTTTTCAGGACAGGGAGAGACCCAGTACTTC. Protein sequence: CASSPFSGQGETQYF.

This clonotype has a handful of counts. The V call is TRBV7-2, the J call TRBJ2-3; D may be TRBD1 or TRBD2 (6 bases each). This CDR3 contains 14 residues. V gave up 1 base and J gave up 4 bases, with 9 bases separating them. The V gene's germline CDR1 is SGHTA and CDR2 FQGNSA. In nucleotides, the CDR3 is TGTGCCAGCAGCTTAGAGGGGGGCGCAGATACGCAGTATTTT. Translated, it gives CASSLEGGADTQYF.

This clonotype was recorded a few times. The J gene is TRBJ2-1, the V gene TRBV18, with 7 bases aligning to TRBD1. The junction had 5 bases not matched to a gene; V was cut back by 3 bases and J by 3 bases. Germline CDR1 and CDR2: KGHSH and LQKENI. CDR3 size: 15 residues. The CDR3 sequence: CASSPRTGIYNEQFF. CDR3 coding DNA: TGTGCCAGCTCACCGAGGACAGGTATCTACAATGAGCAGTTCTTC.

This clonotype was recorded a few times. The chain joins TRBV7-2 to TRBJ2-5; 10 bases map to TRBD2. Germline-derived CDR1 and CDR2 are SGHTA and FQGNSA. Unmatched junction bases numbered 7, after V lost 6 bases and J lost 6 bases. The CDR3 is 14 amino acids. The CDR3, as DNA: TGTGCCAGCAGTCAGCGGGGGGGCAGGCAGACCCAGTACTTC. The encoded protein is CASSQRGGRQTQYF.

V is TRBV5-1 and J is TRBJ1-2; no clear D gene. V was shortened by 0 bases and J by 2 bases, with 14 bases between the two germline ends. This CDR3 is 16 amino acids long. CDR1 and CDR2 from the germline V gene are SGHRS and YFSETQ. Here the CDR3 DNA reads TGCGCCAGCAGCTTGGAGGGTCGGAGGGCGAACTATGGCTACACCTTC. Protein: CASSLEGRRANYGYTF. The full variable domain, in which reference TRBV5-1 and TRBJ1-2 provide the parts outside the CDR3, is KAGVTQTPRYLIKTRGQQVTLSCSPISGHRSVSWYQQTPGQGLQFLFEYFSETQRNKGNFPGRFSGRQFSNSRSEMNVSTLELGDSALYLCASSLEGRRANYGYTFGSGTRLTVV.

This sequence joins TRBV2 and TRBJ2-1; TRBD2 matches 12 bases. The CDR3 length is 14 residues. J gave up 5 bases and V 8 bases, and 4 bases lay outside the gene matches. The germline CDR1 and CDR2 sequences are SNHLY and FYNNEI. The CDR3 loop is CASYGLAGNNEQFF. The DNA for the CDR3 is TGTGCCAGCTATGGACTAGCGGGGAACAATGAGCAGTTCTTC. Full variable domain (rest looked up from reference TRBV2 and TRBJ2-1): EPEVTQTPSHQVTQMGQEVILRCVPISNHLYFYWYRQILGQKVEFLVSFYNNEISEKSEIFDDQFSVERPDGSNFTLKIRSTKLEDSAMYFCASYGLAGNNEQFFGPGTRLTVL.

The chain couples TRBV7-8 to TRBJ2-7; D is possibly TRBD1 (6 bases). The CDR3 has 16 amino acids. V lost 4 bases and J 2 bases, leaving 18 bases between the germline ends. Looked up from germline, CDR1 is SGHVS and CDR2 is FQNEAQ. This CDR3 reads CASSSRTRGPPYEQYF. In DNA, the CDR3 is TGTGCCAGCAGCTCCAGAACCAGGGGACCTCCCTACGAGCAGTACTTC. The full variable domain, completed using reference TRBV7-8 and TRBJ2-7, is GAGVSQSPRYKVAKRGQDVALRCDPISGHVSLFWYQQALGQGPEFLTYFQNEAQLDKSGLPSDRFFAERPEGSVSTLKIQRTQQEDSAVYLCASSSRTRGPPYEQYFGPGTRLTVT.

This clonotype was found many times. V and J are TRBV20-1 and TRBJ1-2; D remains ambiguous. Germline values: CDR1 DFQATT, CDR2 SNEGSKA (reference sequence). The CDR3 runs 12 residues. V was pared by 1 base and J by 9 bases, with 12 bases between. The CDR3 DNA sequence: TGCAGTGCTAGAGTAGAGCACATCCGCTACACCTTC. Residues: CSARVEHIRYTF.

The chain carries TRBV12-3 or TRBV12-4 and TRBJ1-1, with TRBD1 matching 7 bases. The CDR3 is 13 amino acids. After removal of 3 bases from V and 5 bases from J, the junction contained 3 bases not matched to a gene. CDR3: CASSFWDRTEAFF. The CDR3 DNA is TGTGCCAGCAGTTTCTGGGACAGAACTGAAGCTTTCTTT.

This chain uses TRBV6-2 or TRBV6-3 with TRBJ2-4; perhaps D is TRBD1 or TRBD2 (5 bases each). The CDR3 has 14 residues. Deletions cut 4 bases from V and 6 bases from J, with 13 bases between. Germline V CDR1 and CDR2: MNHEY, SVGEGT. The CDR3 spells CASSSRGSGNIQYF. The CDR3, as DNA: TGTGCCAGCAGTTCGAGGGGATCGGGAAACATTCAGTACTTC.

This clonotype appeared a few times. V is TRBV11-2 and J is TRBJ2-5; TRBD2 matches at 7 bases. CDR1 and CDR2 (germline): SGHAT, FQNNGV. V shed 3 bases and J 9 bases; nucleotides not matched to a gene: 13. CDR3 length: 15 residues. The CDR3, as DNA: TGTGCCAGCAGCTTGGGGTTGATTGGGACTACCCCCCAGTACTTC. Amino acid sequence: CASSLGLIGTTPQYF. Filled out from reference TRBV11-2 and TRBJ2-5, the complete variable domain reads EAGVAQSPRYKIIEKRQSVAFWCNPISGHATLYWYQQILGQGPKLLIQFQNNGVVDDSQLPKDRFSAERLKGVDSTLKIQPAKLEDSAVYLCASSLGLIGTTPQYFGPGTRLLVL.

The V gene is TRBV6-6, the J gene TRBJ2-7; D is possibly TRBD1 (5 bases). This CDR3 is built from 13 residues. The germline V gene encodes CDR1 MNHNY and CDR2 SVGAGI (reference sequence). Trimming cost V 1 base and J 9 bases, with 13 bases left between them. CDR3 coding DNA: TGTGCCAGCAGTTACTATAGGACAACAGGGCAGTACGTC. Translating it yields CASSYYRTTGQYV.

V is TRBV19 and J is TRBJ2-7, with 8 positions matching TRBD2. The CDR3 has 15 residues. The J segment lost 2 bases and the V segment lost 7 bases, leaving 10 bases of the junction unmatched. Germline CDR1 and CDR2: LNHDA and SQIVND (reference sequence). This CDR3 is CASIGPAGATYEQYF. In DNA, the CDR3 is TGTGCCAGTATCGGTCCAGCGGGGGCCACCTACGAGCAGTACTTC.

This clonotype was recorded many times. V usage is TRBV7-9 and J usage is TRBJ2-3; D is uncertain. The CDR3 extends over 12 amino acids. Germline CDR1 reads SEHNR; CDR2 reads FQNEAQ (reference sequence). Trimming stripped 4 bases from V and 4 bases from J, with 6 bases between. CDR3 nucleotides: TGTGCCAGCAGCTCTACTCCAGATACGCAGTATTTT. Amino acid sequence: CASSSTPDTQYF.

The chain uses TRBV11-2 and TRBJ2-3, with unresolved D. Trimming cost V 4 bases and J 3 bases, with 17 bases left between them. The V gene's germline CDR1 is SGHAT and CDR2 FQNNGV. This CDR3 has 16 residues. The CDR3 sequence: CASSYTAATLTDTQYF. The CDR3 DNA sequence: TGTGCCAGCAGCTATACTGCAGCCACGCTAACAGATACGCAGTATTTT. Variable domain in full (rest from reference TRBV11-2 and TRBJ2-3): EAGVAQSPRYKIIEKRQSVAFWCNPISGHATLYWYQQILGQGPKLLIQFQNNGVVDDSQLPKDRFSAERLKGVDSTLKIQPAKLEDSAVYLCASSYTAATLTDTQYFGPGTRLTVL.

V usage is TRBV12-5 and J usage is TRBJ2-1, with 12 nucleotides matching TRBD2. Trimming took 3 bases from V and 6 from J; bases not matched to a gene: 6. Looked up from germline, CDR1 is LGHNT and CDR2 is FRNRAP. The CDR3 is made up of 16 amino acids. This CDR3 is CASGFILAGGRNEQFF. Written as DNA, the CDR3 is TGTGCTAGTGGTTTCATTCTAGCGGGGGGGCGCAATGAGCAGTTCTTC.

The rearrangement links TRBV5-4 to TRBJ1-1; 7 positions match TRBD1. The length of the CDR3 is 15 residues. V was clipped by 0 bases and J by 4 bases; unmatched bases: 6. Germline loops: CDR1 SGHNT, CDR2 YYREEE (reference sequence). The CDR3 region has the DNA TGTGCCAGCAGCTTGGATCTAGGGGGCCCCACTGAAGCTTTCTTT. Residues: CASSLDLGGPTEAFF.

A few counts support this clonotype. CDR3 DNA: TGTGCCAGCAGCCAGGGCGGGACGCCTGGGGCCAACGTCCTGACTTTC. Translation: CASSQGGTPGANVLTF. The chain recombines TRBV3-1 with TRBJ2-6, with D possibly TRBD2 on 6 matching bases. Germline values: CDR1 LGHDT, CDR2 YNNKEL (reference sequence). The CDR3 contains 16 residues. V gave up 3 bases and J gave up 2 bases, with 11 bases separating them.

V usage is TRBV5-1 and J usage is TRBJ2-3; D possibly corresponds to TRBD1 (5 bases). Germline lookup yields CDR1 SGHRS and CDR2 YFSETQ. The CDR3 length is 14 residues. The ends were cut back, 0 bases at V and 6 bases at J, with 11 bases in the middle. The CDR3 loop is CASSLAQDLDTQYF. Written as DNA, the CDR3 is TGCGCCAGCAGCTTGGCACAGGACCTGGATACGCAGTATTTT.

This clonotype occurred a few times. The chain carries TRBV5-5 and TRBJ2-5; 7 positions match TRBD2. CDR3 size: 13 residues. Unmatched junction bases numbered 2, after V lost 6 bases and J lost 0 bases. Looked up from germline, CDR1 is SGHKS and CDR2 is YYEKEE (reference sequence). CDR3 in amino acids: CASNRGDQETQYF. The CDR3 bases are TGTGCCAGCAACCGGGGGGACCAAGAGACCCAGTACTTC.